The subject of this entry is one TCR beta chain. Its specificity is not known. The V and J ends lost 0 bases and 8 bases respectively, with 10 bases between them. This CDR3 is built from 14 residues. Germline V lookup: CDR1 KGHDR, CDR2 SFDVKD. This sample stems from a study of CD8 T cells in Susac syndrome. Findings and caveats of the study: It was acknowledged in the study that the number of individuals who were included in its TCR sequencing and HLA analysis was relatively small.

The sequenced target, TCR beta, came from blood CD8+ and CD4+ T cells. With random hexamers, about 0.5 to 1 ug RNA was reverse transcribed. The CDR3 of TCR beta was amplified by immunoSEQ multiplex PCR across 54 Vbeta and 13 Jbeta. Using its own MiXCR run on the immunoSEQ multiplex PCR reads, TCRdb lists one record per CDR3 protein. The sample yields some 300,000 distinct CDR3 sequences, over 75% seen once. Sequencing used CD8+ T cells from PBMCs. The chain has TRBV24-1 and TRBJ2-1, with a tentative D call TRBD2 (6 bases). This sequence was found in a human donor with multiple sclerosis. The DNA of the CDR3 is TGTGCCACCAGTGATTTGGGGGGGATCGATGAGCAGTTCTTC. It specifies CATSDLGGIDEQFF.